This entry concerns a single T cell receptor beta chain. Its antigen remains unidentified. Among the donors, all were Caucasian adults who lived in Nashville, Tennessee. These data come from a study of shared clonotypes between healthy human individuals. Whole-study results and caveats: Non-shared clonotypes were found to have lower generation probabilities than the clonotypes that were shared by all four of the sorted-subset donors.

CDR3 length equals 11 residues. V gave up 7 bases and J gave up 10 bases, with 11 bases separating them. Germline V lookup: CDR1 MDHEN, CDR2 SYDVKM. It was at deep level that the assay was run. Sequenced by immunoSEQ multiplex PCR; TCRdb stores in-frame clones only, minus some. The data contain about 710,000 clones, approximately 73% of them singletons. The receptor was isolated from a woman in her twenties or thirties in good health. The source material was memory CD4+ T cells sorted from blood. Specified subset: CD45RA-negative fraction. The rearrangement uses TRBV28 and TRBJ2-1; unclear D gene. CDR3 nucleotides: TGTGCCAGCACGTGGTCTGGGGAGCAGTTCTTC. Protein: CASTWSGEQFF.